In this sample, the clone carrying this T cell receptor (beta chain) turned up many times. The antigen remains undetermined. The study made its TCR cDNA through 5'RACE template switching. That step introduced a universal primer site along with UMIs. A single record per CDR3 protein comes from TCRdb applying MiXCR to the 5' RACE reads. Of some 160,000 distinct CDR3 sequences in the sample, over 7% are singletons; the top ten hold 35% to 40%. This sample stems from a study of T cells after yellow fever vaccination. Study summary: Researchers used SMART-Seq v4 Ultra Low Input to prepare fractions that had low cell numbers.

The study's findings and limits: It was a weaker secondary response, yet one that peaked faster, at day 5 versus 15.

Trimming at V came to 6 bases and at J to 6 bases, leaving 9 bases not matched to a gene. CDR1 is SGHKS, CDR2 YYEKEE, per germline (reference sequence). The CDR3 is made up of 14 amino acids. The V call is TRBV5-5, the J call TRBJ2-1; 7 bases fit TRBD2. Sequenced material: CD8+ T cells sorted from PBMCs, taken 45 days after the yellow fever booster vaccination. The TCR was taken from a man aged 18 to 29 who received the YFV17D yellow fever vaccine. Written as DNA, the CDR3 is TGTGCCAGCACTTGGGAGGGGCGGGTCAATGAGCAGTTCTTC. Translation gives CASTWEGRVNEQFF.